This is a list of T cell receptor beta chains from one sample in a study of blood T cell dynamics during melanoma immunotherapy. Generated by immunoSEQ multiplex PCR, the TCRdb table keeps only in-frame clones and is missing some. The repertoire consists of about 15,000 clones, with roughly 83% occurring once and the leading ten covering about 7.6%. The material sequenced was blood, taken from a patient treated with checkpoint blockade. Receptors originate from a human donor with melanoma. The conserved cysteine and the conserved F or W are not part of the CDR3 here. The D gene is left open where the match is weak. Where a row states a size, it is once, few, many or the class of an expanded clone; other rows omit it.

D,length,size,V,CDR3
.,13,once,TRBV25-1,ASSDVGFSGNTIY
.,12,.,TRBV14,ASGLWGQDSPLH
.,14,.,TRBV15,ATSRASGTGANVLT
TRBD1,13,.,TRBV6-1,ASSNTGGYANEQF
.,12,.,TRBV27,ASRTVGSLETQY
.,12,once,TRBV6-5,ASSYRREGNTIY
.,13,once,TRBV7-2,ASSLEPGAHSPLH
.,8,few,TRBV5-1,ASSGQPQH
.,12,.,TRBV7-7,ASSLAPTSFEQF
TRBD2,12,.,TRBV18,ASSPGTSVVEQY
.,10,.,TRBV5-5,ASSGNDQGYT
TRBD1,16,.,TRBV7-6,ASSLLDRGRRGTDTQY
.,13,.,TRBV28,ASSSPRAGANVLT
.,12,.,TRBV27,ASSLRRNGETQY
TRBD1,14,.,TRBV2,ASRVDRGNSNQPQH
.,13,once,TRBV11-3,ASSRGTVNMETQY
.,12,.,TRBV6-5,ASSYLGVSYEQY
.,12,.,TRBV5-4,ATVIQGTNSPLH
.,12,.,TRBV27,ASSSIGGVDTQY
.,13,.,TRBV19,ASSIVGGATGELF
TRBD1,16,few,TRBV7-6,ASSLDYQGALWGTEAF
.,11,.,TRBV6-1,ASRQWSSYEQY
TRBD1,13,.,TRBV6-5,ASSNDRGGNQPQH
TRBD2,12,.,TRBV29-1,SVGPLAGGSEQY
.,12,few,TRBV19,ASSSAGPGNTIY
TRBD1,12,.,TRBV30,AWRTTGVTGELF
.,11,.,TRBV28,ASSLGALYGYT
TRBD2,13,.,TRBV4-2,ASSQRLAETYEQY
TRBD1,13,.,TRBV7-2,ASSLWDSFNQPQH
TRBD1,14,.,TRBV4-1,ASSPTAPTGRGPQH
.,11,.,TRBV7-7,ASSLNLADEQF
TRBD1,10,.,TRBV28,ASSYSGGGYT
.,14,.,TRBV19,ASKWTTTDSGNTIY
.,12,.,TRBV5-4,ASSLARANTEAF
TRBD1,13,.,TRBV5-1,ASSFSGGRDEKLF
.,12,.,TRBV7-2,ASSLTELNTEAF
.,8,.,TRBV2,ASALGPVG
.,14,.,TRBV15,ATSRDRVGSTDTQY
TRBD1,16,.,TRBV7-9,ASSSLKTGQVLNYGYT
.,10,few,TRBV6-5,ARTDPGNTIY
.,10,.,TRBV29-1,SAEDSPYEQY
.,12,.,TRBV5-4,ASSHPTTMETQY